This T cell receptor beta chain emerged from a study of blood T cells in healthy people across ages. Only a few counts were recorded for this clonotype. The antigen is unknown. A read error may explain this, as a much larger clone is one base away. Germline V gene lookup returns CDR1 SEHNR and CDR2 FQNEAQ (reference sequence). V was cut by 5 bases and J by 0 bases, with 10 bases left in between. CDR3 length equals 14 residues. Primers used in a second PCR of about 7 to 12 cycles were a sample-barcoded 5' primer and a J-beta primer mix. From the 5' RACE reads, TCRdb called clonotypes with MiXCR, one entry per CDR3 protein. In the table there are about 730,000 distinct CDR3 sequences, about 40% of which are singletons. Study-wide results and limits: In older individuals, TCR beta diversity per million T cells was lower, falling roughly linearly with age. Conclusively comparing naive with antigen-experienced cells was impossible with unsorted PBMCs. Investigators viewed diversity estimates from one million T cells as underestimates, the study reported.

Total RNA, at least 5.5 micrograms per sample, came from PBMCs. The rearrangement joins TRBV7-9 to TRBJ1-1, with D uncertain. This clonotype originated in a woman aged 55-70 years in good health. The sample comprised blood. As DNA, the CDR3 is TGTGCCAGCAGCGTATCCAGATTGAACACTGAAGCTTTCTTT. Its protein is CASSVSRLNTEAFF.